This TCR beta chain was documented in a study of T cell responses to AZD1222 COVID-19 vaccine. Study-wide results and limits: Two AZD1222 administrations were followed by greater Spike-specific TCR breadth and depth.

Clones were read by immunoSEQ multiplex PCR, and TCRdb kept only the in-frame ones, dropping some. The table includes 140,000 to 150,000 clones, 90% to 95% detected once. With regard to this clone: No antigen is known for it.

V was clipped by 2 bases and J by 0 bases, with 4 bases between them. This CDR3 region has 14 residues. Germline V gene sequence: CDR1 KGHSH, CDR2 LQKENI. The V and J genes are TRBV18 and TRBJ2-2, with D unresolved. The sequences come from peripheral blood, collected 28 days after the second AZD1222 dose. The TCR comes from an adult who received the AZD1222 COVID-19 vaccine. CDR3 DNA: TGTGCCAGCTCACCAATGACGAACACCGGGGAGCTGTTTTTT. Translated: CASSPMTNTGELFF.